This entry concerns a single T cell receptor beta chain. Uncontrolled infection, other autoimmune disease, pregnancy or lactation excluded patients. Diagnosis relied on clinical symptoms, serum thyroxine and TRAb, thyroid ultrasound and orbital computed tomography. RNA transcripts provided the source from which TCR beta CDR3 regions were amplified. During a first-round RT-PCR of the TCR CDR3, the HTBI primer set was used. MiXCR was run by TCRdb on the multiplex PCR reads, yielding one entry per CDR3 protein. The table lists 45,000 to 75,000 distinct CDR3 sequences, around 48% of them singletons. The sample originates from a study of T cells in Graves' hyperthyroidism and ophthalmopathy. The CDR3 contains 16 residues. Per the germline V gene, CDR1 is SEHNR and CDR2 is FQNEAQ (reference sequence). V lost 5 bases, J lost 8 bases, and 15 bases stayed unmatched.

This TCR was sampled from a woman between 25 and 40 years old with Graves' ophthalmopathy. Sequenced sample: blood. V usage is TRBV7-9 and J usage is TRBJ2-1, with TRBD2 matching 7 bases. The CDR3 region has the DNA TGTGCCAGCAGCCTCGGACTAGTGGGATCTTCGGATGAGCAGTTCTTC. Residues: CASSLGLVGSSDEQFF.